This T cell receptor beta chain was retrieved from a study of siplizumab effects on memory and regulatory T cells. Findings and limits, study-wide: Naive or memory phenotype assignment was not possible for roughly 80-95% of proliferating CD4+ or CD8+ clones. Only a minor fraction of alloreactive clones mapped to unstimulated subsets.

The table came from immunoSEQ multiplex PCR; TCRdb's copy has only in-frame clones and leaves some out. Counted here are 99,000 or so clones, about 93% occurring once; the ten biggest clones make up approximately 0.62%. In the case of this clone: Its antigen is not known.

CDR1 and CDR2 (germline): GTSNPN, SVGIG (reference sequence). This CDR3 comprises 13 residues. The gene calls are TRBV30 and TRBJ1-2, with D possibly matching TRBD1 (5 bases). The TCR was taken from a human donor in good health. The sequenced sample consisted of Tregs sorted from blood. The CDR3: CAEGSQPRKGYTF. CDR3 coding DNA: TGTGCGGAGGGGAGCCAACCCCGGAAAGGCTACACCTTC.